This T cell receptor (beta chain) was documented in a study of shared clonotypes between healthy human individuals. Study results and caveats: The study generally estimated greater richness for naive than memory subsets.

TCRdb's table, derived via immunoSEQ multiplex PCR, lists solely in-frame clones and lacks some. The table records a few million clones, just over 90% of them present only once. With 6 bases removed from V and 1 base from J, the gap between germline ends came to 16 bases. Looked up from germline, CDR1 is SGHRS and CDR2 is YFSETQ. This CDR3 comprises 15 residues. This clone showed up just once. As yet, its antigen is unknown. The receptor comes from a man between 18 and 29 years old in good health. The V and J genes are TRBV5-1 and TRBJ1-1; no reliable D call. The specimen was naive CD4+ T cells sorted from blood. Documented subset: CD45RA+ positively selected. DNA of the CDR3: TGCGCCAGCAACTCGGACGGGTTTTCGAACACTGAAGCTTTCTTT. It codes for CASNSDGFSNTEAFF.